This T cell receptor beta chain was documented in a study of shared clonotypes between healthy human individuals. As for the study in general: CD8 memory received one plate per donor, CD8 naive two, CD4 memory three and CD4 naive three.

The sorted-subset replicate PCRs were given 150 to 200 ng DNA, which is about 29,000 T cell genomes. Generated by immunoSEQ multiplex PCR, the TCRdb table keeps only in-frame clones and is missing some. The table has about 2.1 million clones, roughly 93% seen once. Naivety among CD8 cells was defined by CD45RO negativity and positive CCR7 selection, thereby excluding terminally differentiated effector memory CD45RA+ cells. All donors qualified as healthy HIV-negative adults and had experienced no recent acute infections or vaccinations. Material: naive CD8+ T cells from PBMCs. The receptor's source is a man aged 18 to 35 in good health. Some clones in this sample may be carry-over from other donors' samples.

CDR3 nucleotides: TGTGCCAGCAGCTTAGTCAGGGGGCGAGAGACCCAGTACTTC. This encodes CASSLVRGRETQYF. The chain is built from TRBV7-2 and TRBJ2-5; 8 bases line up with TRBD1. The J segment lost 4 bases and the V segment lost 1 base, leaving 2 bases of the junction unmatched. In germline, CDR1 is SGHTA, CDR2 FQGNSA. The CDR3 is made up of 14 amino acids.